The 29 T cell receptor beta chains listed next were all sequenced from one sample in a study of OX40 agonist ivuxolimab in advanced cancers. TCRdb's table, derived via immunoSEQ multiplex PCR, lists solely in-frame clones and lacks some. The table has around 90,000 clones, around 90% seen once. The sequencing used CD4+ or CD8+ T cells sorted from blood, collected in a trial of the OX40 agonist ivuxolimab. Receptors originate from an adult with an advanced solid tumor such as melanoma, head and neck, liver or kidney cancer.

This clone showed up just once. The chain has TRBV28 and TRBJ1-2; D call uncertain. Trimming removed 6 bases at V and 1 base at J, with 18 bases between. The CDR3 has 16 residues. Germline V gives CDR1 MDHEN, CDR2 SYDVKM. CDR3 DNA sequence: TGTGCCAGCAGCCCTGCGGGGTCTGGATTTAACTATGGCTACACCTTC. This encodes CASSPAGSGFNYGYTF.

The rearrangement joins TRBV6-1 to TRBJ2-7; no definite D call. The CDR3 consists of 19 residues. Germline CDR1 and CDR2: MNHNS and SASEGT. The germline V and J ends were trimmed by 3 bases and 2 bases, with 26 bases remaining between them. CDR3 protein: CASSDVSSLVSRRTYEQYF. The CDR3 nucleotides read TGTGCCAGCAGTGACGTGAGTTCCCTAGTATCAAGAAGAACCTACGAGCAGTACTTC.

The rearrangement links TRBV27 to TRBJ2-2; 13 positions match TRBD2. This CDR3 has 16 residues. The trim removed 5 bases at V and 6 bases at J, leaving 6 bases unmatched. Looked up from germline, CDR1 is MNHEY and CDR2 is SMNVEV (reference sequence). CDR3 in amino acids: CASSPLAGGFPGELFF. The CDR3 coding sequence is TGTGCCAGCAGTCCACTAGCGGGAGGGTTCCCCGGGGAGCTGTTTTTT.

The chain recombines TRBV7-2 with TRBJ2-2; D may match TRBD1 or TRBD2 (5 bases each). Germline V gene sequence: CDR1 SGHTA, CDR2 FQGNSA. Trimming took 6 bases from V and 4 from J, leaving 12 bases between them. The CDR3 is 14 residues long. The CDR3 DNA reads as TGTGCCAGCAGTGGACGTGGGGGCACCGGGGAGCTGTTTTTT. This codes for CASSGRGGTGELFF.

This sequence joins TRBV5-1 and TRBJ2-2, with 8 bases that match TRBD2. The CDR3 is made up of 15 amino acids. The germline V gene has CDR1 SGHRS and CDR2 YFSETQ. The V and J ends lost 0 bases and 4 bases, in that order; junction bases with no gene match: 2. The CDR3 spells CASSLDSGVTGELFF. CDR3 nucleotides: TGCGCCAGCAGCTTGGATAGCGGGGTCACCGGGGAGCTGTTTTTT.

In DNA form, the CDR3 reads TGTGCCAGTAGTATAGATCAGGGGCAGACCCAGTACTTC. It codes for CASSIDQGQTQYF. The chain combines TRBV19 with TRBJ2-5; a weak D match, TRBD1 (6 bases). The CDR3 covers 13 residues. Germline CDR1 LNHDA, CDR2 SQIVND (reference sequence). V was shortened by 0 bases and J by 6 bases, with 8 bases between the two germline ends.

The chain joins TRBV2 to TRBJ2-7; D is perhaps TRBD1 (5 bases). Germline V gives CDR1 SNHLY, CDR2 FYNNEI. The V end lost 2 bases, the J end lost 6 bases, and 8 bases lay between the germline ends. The CDR3 extends over 12 amino acids. The CDR3 bases are TGTGCCAGCAGTGAAAGCAGGGCCGAGCAGTACTTC. It is translated as CASSESRAEQYF.

The chain combines TRBV5-5 with TRBJ1-5; D gene unclear. Germline V gene sequence: CDR1 SGHKS, CDR2 YYEKEE (reference sequence). V was trimmed by 0 bases and J by 1 base, leaving 2 bases between them. The CDR3 contains 13 residues. The CDR3 coding sequence is TGTGCCAGCAGCTTGGAAAGCAATCAGCCCCAGCATTTT. Translation gives CASSLESNQPQHF.

The chain recombines TRBV27 with TRBJ2-1; no clear D. Germline V gene data show CDR1 as MNHEY and CDR2 as SMNVEV (reference sequence). Trimming shortened V by 2 bases and J by 0 bases, and 23 bases separated the two germline ends. The CDR3 has 20 residues. The CDR3 reads CASSLSWVPHTLGSYNEQFF. DNA of the CDR3: TGTGCCAGCAGTTTAAGTTGGGTCCCCCACACGCTCGGCTCCTACAATGAGCAGTTCTTC.

This clone has just a few counts. J is TRBJ1-1 and V is TRBV7-3; D not certain. V was pared by 1 base and J by 1 base, with 7 bases between. This CDR3 is built from 14 residues. CDR1 and CDR2 (germline): SGHTA, FQGTGA. The DNA for the CDR3 is TGTGCCAGCAGCTTAAGTCCAGGGAACACTGAAGCTTTCTTT. This translates into CASSLSPGNTEAFF.

A remark on this clone: One end of the junction varies from germline; a read error may be responsible. The chain combines TRBV9 with TRBJ1-4; 7 bases agree with TRBD1. There are 14 residues in the CDR3. The V gene's germline CDR1 is SGDLS and CDR2 YYNGEE. This CDR3 reads CAGSALQGNEKLFF. The CDR3 nucleotides read TGTGCCGGCAGCGCGTTACAGGGGAATGAAAAACTGTTTTTT.

The rearrangement uses TRBV27 and TRBJ2-1; the D gene could be TRBD1 or TRBD2 (5 bases each). The length of the CDR3 is 16 residues. Germline CDR1 MNHEY, CDR2 SMNVEV (reference sequence). Deletions cut 3 bases from V and 0 bases from J, with 12 bases between. CDR3 region: CASSFGTPSSYNEQFF. The DNA of the CDR3 is TGTGCCAGCAGTTTTGGGACGCCGAGCTCCTACAATGAGCAGTTCTTC.

The V and J genes are TRBV5-1 and TRBJ2-6, with 10 positions matching TRBD2. V was clipped by 5 bases and J by 3 bases; unmatched bases: 8. The CDR3 sequence is 17 residues long. Germline-derived CDR1 and CDR2 are SGHRS and YFSETQ. The CDR3 nucleotides read TGCGCCAGCAGTCCACTAGCGGGACGGGGTGGGGCCAACGTCCTGACTTTC. This codes for CASSPLAGRGGANVLTF.

V gene TRBV5-1 combines with J gene TRBJ2-3; a possible D gene is TRBD2 (6 bases). Trimming pared 4 bases from V and 2 bases from J, leaving 8 bases between. CDR1 SGHRS and CDR2 YFSETQ come from the germline V gene. The CDR3 covers 13 residues. DNA for the CDR3: TGCGCCAGCAGCACGGACTACACAGATACGCAGTATTTT. Its translation: CASSTDYTDTQYF.

The CDR3 bases are TGTGCCAGCTCACCGGATGGCCGAGACACCGGGGAGCTGTTTTTT. Protein product: CASSPDGRDTGELFF. The gene calls are TRBV18 and TRBJ2-2, with unresolved D. V was cut by 3 bases and J by 3 bases, with 11 bases left in between. Germline loops: CDR1 KGHSH, CDR2 LQKENI. This CDR3 spans 15 amino acids.

The gene calls are TRBV18 and TRBJ2-7, with TRBD2 matching over 8 bases. The ends lost 1 base at V and 2 bases at J; junction bases unmatched: 7. Germline assignment: CDR1 KGHSH and CDR2 LQKENI. CDR3 size: 16 residues. CDR3 sequence: CASSPRNSGSTYEQYF. CDR3 bases: TGTGCCAGCTCACCACGTAACAGCGGGAGTACCTACGAGCAGTACTTC. The complete variable domain, with remaining parts taken from reference TRBV18 and TRBJ2-7, reads NAGVMQNPRHLVRRRGQEARLRCSPMKGHSHVYWYRQLPEEGLKFMVYLQKENIIDESGMPKERFSAEFPKEGPSILRIQQVVRGDSAAYFCASSPRNSGSTYEQYFGPGTRLTVT.

This rearrangement joins TRBV11-3 to TRBJ1-1; TRBD1 might be the D (6 bases). The CDR3 covers 16 residues. With 3 bases removed from V and 1 base from J, the gap between germline ends came to 15 bases. In germline, CDR1 is SGHNT, CDR2 YENEEA. The CDR3, as DNA: TGTGCCAGCAGCTTGGGCGAGGCAGGGGCGAACACTGAAGCTTTCTTT. Protein sequence: CASSLGEAGANTEAFF.

Only a few counts were recorded for this clone. This chain uses TRBV7-9 with TRBJ1-1; 7 nucleotides align to TRBD1. CDR1 is SEHNR and CDR2 is FQNEAQ in the germline V gene (reference sequence). J lost 0 bases, V lost 2 bases, and 3 bases had no gene match. The CDR3 length is 15 residues. CDR3 sequence reads: CASSLRQGMNTEAFF. The CDR3 DNA follows: TGTGCCAGCAGCTTAAGACAGGGTATGAACACTGAAGCTTTCTTT.

As regards this clone: The same CDR3 is also encoded by other DNA sequences in this sample. The V and J genes are TRBV4-3 and TRBJ2-3; 12 nucleotides line up with TRBD2. Looked up from germline, CDR1 is LGHNA and CDR2 is YSLEER. Germline trimming cut 3 bases from V and 3 bases from J; bases unmatched to any gene: 1. The CDR3 consists of 15 residues. The CDR3 DNA reads TGCGCCAGCAGCCAGACTAGCGGGAGTACAGATACGCAGTATTTT. Translated, it gives CASSQTSGSTDTQYF.

The chain combines TRBV10-3 with TRBJ1-1; a possible D gene is TRBD1 (6 bases). Germline V gene lookup returns CDR1 ENHRY and CDR2 SYGVKD. The CDR3 contains 16 residues. V shed 4 bases and J shed 1 base, with 16 bases lying between them. DNA for the CDR3: TGTGCCATCAGTGCCTCGACAGGCCTGGGGAACACTGAAGCTTTCTTT. Protein: CAISASTGLGNTEAFF.

The chain recombines TRBV7-2 with TRBJ2-1; D might be TRBD1 (6 bases). From germline, CDR1 is SGHTA and CDR2 FQGNSA. This CDR3 region has 15 residues. The V end was cut by 1 base, the J end by 6 bases, with 13 bases between. DNA for the CDR3: TGTGCCAGCAGCTTAGACAGGGTAAGAGGCAATGAGCAGTTCTTC. This translates into CASSLDRVRGNEQFF.

The V call is TRBV5-4, the J call TRBJ2-7; D is perhaps TRBD1 (5 bases). Germline CDR1 and CDR2: SGHNT and YYREEE (reference sequence). This CDR3 has 13 amino acids. V was trimmed by 2 bases and J by 6 bases, leaving 12 bases between them. CDR3 amino acids: CASSFQGSAEQYF. The CDR3 DNA sequence: TGTGCCAGCAGCTTCCAGGGATCTGCCGAGCAGTACTTC.

V and J are TRBV27 and TRBJ2-1; D may be TRBD2 (5 bases). Germline loops: CDR1 MNHEY, CDR2 SMNVEV (reference sequence). Deletions cut 4 bases from V and 6 bases from J, with 19 bases between. The CDR3 runs 16 residues. The CDR3 DNA reads as TGTGCCAGCAGTTCCTCTAGCTTTGGATGGGGCAATGAGCAGTTCTTC. This gives the protein CASSSSSFGWGNEQFF.

The V gene is TRBV19, the J gene TRBJ2-7; maybe TRBD2 (6 bases). The CDR3 has 13 residues. V was clipped by 3 bases and J by 2 bases, with 8 bases between them. The V gene's germline CDR1 is LNHDA and CDR2 SQIVND (reference sequence). The CDR3 DNA follows: TGTGCCAGTAGTATTGGCGGGACCTACGAGCAGTACTTC. It encodes CASSIGGTYEQYF.

The chain links TRBV15 to TRBJ1-5, with D unclear. Deletions cut 0 bases from V and 5 bases from J, with 17 bases between. CDR3 size: 17 residues. Germline lookup yields CDR1 LNHNV and CDR2 YYDKDF (reference sequence). CDR3 in DNA: TGTGCCACCAGCAGAGAAGGTGGGCGCTGGGGTGATCAGCCCCAGCATTTT. Translating it yields CATSREGGRWGDQPQHF.

V usage is TRBV10-3 and J usage is TRBJ2-7, with 7 positions matching TRBD1. The CDR3 runs to 12 residues. Germline assignment: CDR1 ENHRY and CDR2 SYGVKD. V lost 10 bases to trimming and J lost 4 bases; unmatched junction nucleotides: 7. The CDR3 spells CATGQESYEQYF. In DNA, the CDR3 is TGTGCCACCGGACAGGAAAGTTACGAGCAGTACTTC.

The chain is built from TRBV5-5 and TRBJ2-7, with 9 bases aligning to TRBD2. J lost 5 bases, V lost 0 bases, and 9 bases had no gene match. Germline loops: CDR1 SGHKS, CDR2 YYEKEE (reference sequence). The CDR3 covers 16 residues. In nucleotides, the CDR3 is TGTGCCAGCAGCTTGGGGGGACTAGCCTTCAGCAACGAGCAGTACTTC. It is translated as CASSLGGLAFSNEQYF.

This chain joins TRBV6-6 and TRBJ2-5, with 9 nucleotides matching TRBD2. The CDR3 loop spans 16 amino acids. Trimming cost V 0 bases and J 7 bases; bases outside gene matches: 9. Germline CDR1 and CDR2: MNHNY and SVGAGI (reference sequence). CDR3: CASSYSTSGGPGTQYF. The CDR3 coding sequence is TGTGCCAGCAGTTACTCGACTAGCGGAGGCCCCGGGACCCAGTACTTC.

The CDR3 DNA is TGTGCCAGCAGCACCGGACTAGCGGGAGCCTACGAGCAGTACTTC. Translated: CASSTGLAGAYEQYF. The V gene is TRBV7-8, the J gene TRBJ2-7; 13 bases map to TRBD2. Germline CDR1 is SGHVS and CDR2 is FQNEAQ. J was trimmed by 2 bases and V by 5 bases; bases with no gene match: 3. The CDR3 length is 15 residues.